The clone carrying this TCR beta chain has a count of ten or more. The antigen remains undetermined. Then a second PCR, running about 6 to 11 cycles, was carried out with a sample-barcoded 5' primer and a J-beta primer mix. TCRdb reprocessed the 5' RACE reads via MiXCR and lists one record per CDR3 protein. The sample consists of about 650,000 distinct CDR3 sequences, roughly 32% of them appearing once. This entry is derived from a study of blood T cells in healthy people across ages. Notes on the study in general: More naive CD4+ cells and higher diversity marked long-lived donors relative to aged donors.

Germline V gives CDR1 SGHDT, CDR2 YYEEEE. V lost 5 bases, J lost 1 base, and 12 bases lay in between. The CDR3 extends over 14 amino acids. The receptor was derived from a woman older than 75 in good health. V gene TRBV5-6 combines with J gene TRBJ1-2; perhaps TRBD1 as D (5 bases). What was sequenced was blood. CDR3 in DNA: TGTGCCAGCAGGTGGGGCAGTCGTAACTATGGCTACACCTTC. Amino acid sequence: CASRWGSRNYGYTF.